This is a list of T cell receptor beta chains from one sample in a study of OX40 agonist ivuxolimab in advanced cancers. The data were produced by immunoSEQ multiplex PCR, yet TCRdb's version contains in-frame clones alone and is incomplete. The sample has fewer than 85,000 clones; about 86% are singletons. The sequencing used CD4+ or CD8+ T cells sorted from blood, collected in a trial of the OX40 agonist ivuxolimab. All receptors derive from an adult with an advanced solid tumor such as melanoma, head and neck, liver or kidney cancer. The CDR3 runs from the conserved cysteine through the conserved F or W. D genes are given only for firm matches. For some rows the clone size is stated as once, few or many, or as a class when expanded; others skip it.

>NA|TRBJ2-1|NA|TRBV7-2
TGTGCCAGCACCCCCGGTGGGGCTCCTGTACATAGTGAGCAGTTCTTC
CASTPGGAPVHSEQFF
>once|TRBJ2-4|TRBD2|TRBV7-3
TGTGCCAGCAGCCCAAGAGCGGGAGGGGTAGCCAAAAACATTCAGTACTTC
CASSPRAGGVAKNIQYF
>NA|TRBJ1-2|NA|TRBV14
TGTGCCAGCAGCCGGCCTGGGGCAGTTGGTGGCTACACCTTC
CASSRPGAVGGYTF
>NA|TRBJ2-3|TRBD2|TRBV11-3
TGTGCCAGCAGCTGGGGGACTAGCGGCAGCACAGATACGCAGTATTTT
CASSWGTSGSTDTQYF
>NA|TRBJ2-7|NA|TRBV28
TGTGCCAGCAAGGGACCCTACGAGCAGTACTTC
CASKGPYEQYF
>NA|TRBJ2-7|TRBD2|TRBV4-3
TGCGCCAGCAGCCAAGATCTTTCTAGCGGGAGTATCGAGCAGTACTTC
CASSQDLSSGSIEQYF
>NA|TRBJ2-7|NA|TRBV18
TGTGCCAGCTCACTCGATCGGGGCGAGCAGTACTTC
CASSLDRGEQYF
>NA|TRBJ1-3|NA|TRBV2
TGTGCCAGCAGTCAAAGGGGGTTCCTCTCTGGAAACACCATATATTTT
CASSQRGFLSGNTIYF
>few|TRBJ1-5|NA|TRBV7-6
TGTGCCAGCAGCCCCCGGCTTGATCAGCCCCAGCATTTT
CASSPRLDQPQHF
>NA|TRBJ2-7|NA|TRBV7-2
TGTGCCAGCAGCTTAGATCCGGGCGACGAGCAGTACTTC
CASSLDPGDEQYF
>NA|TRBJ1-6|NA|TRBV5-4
TGTGCCAGCAGCAGGGGGGGGGTAGATAATTCACCCCTCCACTTT
CASSRGGVDNSPLHF
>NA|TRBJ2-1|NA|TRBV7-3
TGTGCCAGCAGCTTAGGAAGGGGTGAGCAGTTCTTC
CASSLGRGEQFF
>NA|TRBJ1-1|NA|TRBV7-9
TGTGCCAGCAGCTTAGCTGGACTGAACACTGAAGCTTTCTTT
CASSLAGLNTEAFF
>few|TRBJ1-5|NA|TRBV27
TGTGCCAGCAGTTTAACGACAGAGAATCAGCCCCAGCATTTT
CASSLTTENQPQHF
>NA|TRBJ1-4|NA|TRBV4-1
TGCGCCAGCAGCCAGGTGGGGGTCCGGGCTCCTAATGAAAAACTGTTTTTT
CASSQVGVRAPNEKLFF
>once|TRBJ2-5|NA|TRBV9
TGTGCCAGCAGCGTAGATTGGCTGGAGACCCAGTACTTC
CASSVDWLETQYF
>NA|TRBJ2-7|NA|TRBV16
TGTGCCAGCAGCCAATTCCAGGAAGCCTACGAGCAGTACTTC
CASSQFQEAYEQYF
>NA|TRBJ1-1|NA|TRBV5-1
TGCGCCAGCAGCTCATCCATGCGGGGGAATGAAGCTTTCTTT
CASSSSMRGNEAFF
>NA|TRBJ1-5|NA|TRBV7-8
TGTGCCAGCAGCGGAAACAGGGCTGTCTGGCAGCCCCAGCATTTT
CASSGNRAVWQPQHF
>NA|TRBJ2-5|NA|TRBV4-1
TGCGCCAGCAGCCGGCTCGACTCCCAATCGGGAGAGACCCAGTACTTC
CASSRLDSQSGETQYF
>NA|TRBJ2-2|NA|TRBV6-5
TGTGCCAGCATTAGGGCAGGAGGGGGGGAGCTGTTTTTT
CASIRAGGGELFF
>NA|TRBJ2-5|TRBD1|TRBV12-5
TGTGCTAGTGGTTTTAGAACCCGACAGGGCCTACAAGAGACCCAGTACTTC
CASGFRTRQGLQETQYF
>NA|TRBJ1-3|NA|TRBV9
TGTGCCAGCAGCGTAGGCCAGGGGCTCTCTGGAAACACCATATATTTT
CASSVGQGLSGNTIYF
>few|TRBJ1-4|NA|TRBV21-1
TGTGCCAGATCGGACGGCGGAGATGAAAAACTGTTTTTT
CARSDGGDEKLFF
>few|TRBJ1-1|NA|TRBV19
TGTGCCAGTTTTCCCCCTAATCGGGTGGAAGCTTTCTTT
CASFPPNRVEAFF
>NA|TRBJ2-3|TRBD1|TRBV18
TGTGCCAGCTCACCGACAGGGAATTTTGCAGATACGCAGTATTTT
CASSPTGNFADTQYF
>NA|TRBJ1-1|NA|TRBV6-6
TGTGCCAGCAGTTACTCGTCGCGGTCAAGCACTGAAGCTTTCTTT
CASSYSSRSSTEAFF
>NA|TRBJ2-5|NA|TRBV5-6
TGTGCCAGCAGCCTGCCTGGGAGAGAGACCCAGTACTTC
CASSLPGRETQYF
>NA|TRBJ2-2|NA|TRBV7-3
TGTGCCAGCAGCCCTATCGGGACAAACACCGGGGAGCTGTTTTTT
CASSPIGTNTGELFF
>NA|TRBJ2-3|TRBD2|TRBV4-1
TGCGCCAGCAGCCAAGACCGACTAGCGGGAGGCCTCACAGATACGCAGTATTTT
CASSQDRLAGGLTDTQYF
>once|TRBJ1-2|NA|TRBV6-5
TGTGCCAGCACTGCAAACTGGTGGGATTCATATGGCTACACCTTC
CASTANWWDSYGYTF
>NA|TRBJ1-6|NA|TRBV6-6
TGTGCCAGCACCATTCAGGGGTTTAATTCACCCCTCCACTTT
CASTIQGFNSPLHF
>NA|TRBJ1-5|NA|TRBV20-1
TGCAGTGCCGGACAGCCCCAGCATTTT
CSAGQPQHF
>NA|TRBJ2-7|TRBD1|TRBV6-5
TGTGCCAGCAGCCCGACAGGGTCTTTCTCCTACGAGCAGTACTTC
CASSPTGSFSYEQYF
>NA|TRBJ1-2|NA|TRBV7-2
TGTGCCAGCAGCTCCGGGGGGGGTTACGGCTACACCTTC
CASSSGGGYGYTF
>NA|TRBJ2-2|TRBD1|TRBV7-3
TGTGCCAGCAGATCGGGACAGGGCAGAACCGGGGAGCTGTTTTTT
CASRSGQGRTGELFF
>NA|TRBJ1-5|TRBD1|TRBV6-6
TGTGCCAGCAGTTTAGGGACAGGGGCCAATCAGCCCCAGCATTTT
CASSLGTGANQPQHF
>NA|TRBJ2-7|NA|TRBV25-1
TGTGCCAGCAGTGAATCCGGGGCATCCTACGAGCAGTACTTC
CASSESGASYEQYF
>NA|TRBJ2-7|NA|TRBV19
TGTGCCAGTAGTAAGGGGACCCGGAGATCCTACGAGCAGTACTTC
CASSKGTRRSYEQYF
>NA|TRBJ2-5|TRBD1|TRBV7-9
TGTGCCAGCAGCCTCGGGACAGGGTTGGGGGAGACCCAGTACTTC
CASSLGTGLGETQYF
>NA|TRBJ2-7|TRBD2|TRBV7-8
TGTGCCAGCAGCCTCGCACTAGCGGGAGGGGGCCTGTACTTC
CASSLALAGGGLYF
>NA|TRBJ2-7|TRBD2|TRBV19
TGTGCCAGTAGTATTCGTCGTAAAGCGGGAGGGCCGAACGAGCAGTACTTC
CASSIRRKAGGPNEQYF
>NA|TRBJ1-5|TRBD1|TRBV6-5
TGTGCCAGCAGCCCTGACAGGGACCGGCCCCAGCATTTT
CASSPDRDRPQHF
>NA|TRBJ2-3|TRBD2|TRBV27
TGTGCCAGCAGTAAACTAGCGGGGAGTTCAGATACGCAGTATTTT
CASSKLAGSSDTQYF